This TCR beta chain was sequenced in a study of blood T cell repertoires in COVID-19. Study context: The origin of the acute and convalescent COVID-19 samples was the United States, Italy and Spain.

Recruitment covered some 25 US areas and drew participants whose ages spanned roughly 18 to 95 years. Membership in each cohort depended on participant-reported clinical history. Recovered Cohort 3 donors showed two negative PCRs, clearance, or symptom resolution. This CDR3 contains 14 residues. Germline CDR1 SGDLS, CDR2 YYNGEE. V shed 0 bases and J shed 2 bases, with 5 bases lying between them. Profiled with immunoSEQ multiplex PCR; TCRdb holds only in-frame clones, not every one. In the table there are 80,000 to 130,000 clones, 80% to 90% of which are singletons. This receptor was obtained from a woman aged 45-65 years who had recovered from COVID-19. V is TRBV9 and J is TRBJ2-2, with D unclear. Sequences were obtained from PBMCs or T cells enriched from blood (not recorded which). The CDR3 loop reads CASSVVENTGELFF. As DNA, the CDR3 is TGTGCCAGCAGCGTAGTAGAAAACACCGGGGAGCTGTTTTTT.